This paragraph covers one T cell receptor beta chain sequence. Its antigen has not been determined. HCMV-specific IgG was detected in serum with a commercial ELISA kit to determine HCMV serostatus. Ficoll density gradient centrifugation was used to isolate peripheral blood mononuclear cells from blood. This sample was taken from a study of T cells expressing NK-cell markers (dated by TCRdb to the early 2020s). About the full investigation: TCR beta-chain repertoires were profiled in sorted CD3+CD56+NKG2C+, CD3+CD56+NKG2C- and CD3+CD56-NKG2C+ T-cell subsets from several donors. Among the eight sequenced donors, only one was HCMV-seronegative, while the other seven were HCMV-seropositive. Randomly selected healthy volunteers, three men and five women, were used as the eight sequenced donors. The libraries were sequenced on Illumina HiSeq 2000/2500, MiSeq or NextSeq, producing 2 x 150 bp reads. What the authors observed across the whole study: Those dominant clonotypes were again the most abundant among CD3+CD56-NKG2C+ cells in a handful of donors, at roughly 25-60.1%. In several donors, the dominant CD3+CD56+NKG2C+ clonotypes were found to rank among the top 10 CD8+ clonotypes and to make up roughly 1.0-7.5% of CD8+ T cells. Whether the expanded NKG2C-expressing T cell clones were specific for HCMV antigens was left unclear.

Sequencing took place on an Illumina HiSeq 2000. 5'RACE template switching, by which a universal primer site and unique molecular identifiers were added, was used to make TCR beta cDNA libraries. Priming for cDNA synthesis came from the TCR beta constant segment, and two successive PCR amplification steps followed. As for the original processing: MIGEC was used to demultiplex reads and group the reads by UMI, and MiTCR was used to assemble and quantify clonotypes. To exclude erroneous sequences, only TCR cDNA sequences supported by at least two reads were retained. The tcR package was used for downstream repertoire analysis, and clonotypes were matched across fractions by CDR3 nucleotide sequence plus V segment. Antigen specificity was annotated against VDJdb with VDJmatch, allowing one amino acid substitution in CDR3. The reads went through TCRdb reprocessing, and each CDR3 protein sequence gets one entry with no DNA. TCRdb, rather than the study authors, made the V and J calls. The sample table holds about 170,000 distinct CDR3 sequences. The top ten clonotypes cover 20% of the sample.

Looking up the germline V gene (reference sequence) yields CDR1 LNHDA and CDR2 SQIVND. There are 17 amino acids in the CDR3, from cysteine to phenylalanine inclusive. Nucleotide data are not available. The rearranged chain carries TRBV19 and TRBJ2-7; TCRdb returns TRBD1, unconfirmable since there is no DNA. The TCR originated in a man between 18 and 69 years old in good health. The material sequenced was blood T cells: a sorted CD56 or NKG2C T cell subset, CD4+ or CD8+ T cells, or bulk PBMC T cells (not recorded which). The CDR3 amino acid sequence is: CASSIVPPGTGSYEQYF.